A selection of T cell receptor beta chains follows, all from one sample in a study of CXCR3-negative and CXCR3-positive naive CD8 T cells. TCRdb reanalyzed the 5' RACE reads and collapses them to one entry per CDR3 protein, without DNA. This sample's clone table lists 6,200 or so distinct CDR3 sequences. The sequencing sample was made of naive CXCR3+ CD8+ T cells from blood. These receptors originate from a human donor in good health. Some clones in this sample may be carry-over from other donors' samples. The CDR3 runs from the conserved cysteine through the conserved F or W. Each record gives: clone size, V gene, J gene, CDR3 protein. Only part of the rows carry a size: once, few, many, or a class if the clone is expanded.

abundance: .
v_gene: TRBV6-5
j_gene: TRBJ1-2
CDR3aa: CASSEGQGPNYGYTF

abundance: .
v_gene: TRBV2
j_gene: TRBJ2-5
CDR3aa: CANMQGPETQYF

abundance: medium-sized
v_gene: TRBV29-1
j_gene: TRBJ2-1
CDR3aa: CSVAGASASSYNEQFF

abundance: medium-sized
v_gene: TRBV5-1
j_gene: TRBJ2-1
CDR3aa: CASSPIADPKLEGNEQFF

abundance: medium-sized
v_gene: TRBV12-3/TRBV12-4
j_gene: TRBJ2-5
CDR3aa: CASTLTTGGKETQYF

abundance: .
v_gene: TRBV29-1
j_gene: TRBJ2-5
CDR3aa: CSVDSAVQETQYF

abundance: medium-sized
v_gene: TRBV29-1
j_gene: TRBJ1-2
CDR3aa: CSVPSGTGGYTF

abundance: medium-sized
v_gene: TRBV21-1
j_gene: TRBJ2-1
CDR3aa: CASSKAPPCRGGPKEQFF

abundance: medium-sized
v_gene: TRBV27
j_gene: TRBJ2-7
CDR3aa: CASTGQGTSYEQYF

abundance: medium-sized
v_gene: TRBV6-2/TRBV6-3
j_gene: TRBJ2-2
CDR3aa: CASSRYPGGTGELFF

abundance: .
v_gene: TRBV29-1
j_gene: TRBJ1-2
CDR3aa: CSVGDRGDLYGYTF

abundance: .
v_gene: TRBV6-6
j_gene: TRBJ2-1
CDR3aa: CASKGTSYNEQFF

abundance: .
v_gene: TRBV29-1
j_gene: TRBJ2-2
CDR3aa: CSVEPGTDGELFF

abundance: medium-sized
v_gene: TRBV7-2
j_gene: TRBJ2-7
CDR3aa: CASSLATGTGGKLVDYEQYF

abundance: .
v_gene: TRBV4-3
j_gene: TRBJ2-1
CDR3aa: CASSPWASGGISQFF

abundance: medium-sized
v_gene: TRBV29-1
j_gene: TRBJ1-2
CDR3aa: CSVAWTDRYGYTF

abundance: .
v_gene: TRBV30
j_gene: TRBJ2-1
CDR3aa: CAWSPPPASGSNEQFF

abundance: .
v_gene: TRBV20-1
j_gene: TRBJ2-7
CDR3aa: CSAPEGAEQYF

abundance: .
v_gene: TRBV12-3/TRBV12-4
j_gene: TRBJ2-7
CDR3aa: CASVGGFSYEQYF

abundance: medium-sized
v_gene: TRBV7-8
j_gene: TRBJ2-5
CDR3aa: CASSFLVETQYF

abundance: medium-sized
v_gene: TRBV27
j_gene: TRBJ2-7
CDR3aa: CASRLGTGGTYEQYF

abundance: .
v_gene: TRBV6-6
j_gene: TRBJ2-7
CDR3aa: CASDGQGTFYEQYF

abundance: .
v_gene: TRBV12-3/TRBV12-4
j_gene: TRBJ2-1
CDR3aa: CASSPSFRGSYNEQFF

abundance: .
v_gene: TRBV6-1
j_gene: TRBJ2-7
CDR3aa: CASSDYRKRGRNYEQYF

abundance: medium-sized
v_gene: TRBV20-1
j_gene: TRBJ2-5
CDR3aa: CSAARRDQGGQETQYF

abundance: .
v_gene: TRBV2
j_gene: TRBJ2-2
CDR3aa: CASSEVSGLAEDTGELFF

abundance: .
v_gene: TRBV7-2
j_gene: TRBJ1-6
CDR3aa: CASSAGTLGSPLHF

abundance: .
v_gene: TRBV5-1
j_gene: TRBJ1-5
CDR3aa: CASSLGETSNQPQHF

abundance: medium-sized
v_gene: TRBV9
j_gene: TRBJ2-7
CDR3aa: CASGESGQGNPHEQYF

abundance: medium-sized
v_gene: TRBV27
j_gene: TRBJ1-5
CDR3aa: CASSSLWQASNQPQHF

abundance: .
v_gene: TRBV12-3/TRBV12-4
j_gene: TRBJ2-1
CDR3aa: CASSLGTGVYNEQFF

abundance: .
v_gene: TRBV18
j_gene: TRBJ1-1
CDR3aa: CANSPPRKSTEAFF

abundance: .
v_gene: TRBV4-1
j_gene: TRBJ1-1
CDR3aa: CASSQDELGNEAFF

abundance: .
v_gene: TRBV29-1
j_gene: TRBJ2-1
CDR3aa: CSGEKNNEQFF

abundance: medium-sized
v_gene: TRBV2
j_gene: TRBJ2-4
CDR3aa: CASSDNRESPFTKNIQYF

abundance: medium-sized
v_gene: TRBV7-2
j_gene: TRBJ1-1
CDR3aa: CASSLVHLTEAFF

abundance: medium-sized
v_gene: TRBV7-9
j_gene: TRBJ1-5
CDR3aa: CASSLGQSTDQPQHF

abundance: medium-sized
v_gene: TRBV7-2
j_gene: TRBJ1-5
CDR3aa: CASSLVTGTGDQPQHF

abundance: medium-sized
v_gene: TRBV20-1
j_gene: TRBJ2-7
CDR3aa: CSARAAQDLIYEQYF

abundance: .
v_gene: TRBV2
j_gene: TRBJ2-7
CDR3aa: CASGHGEPYEQYF

abundance: medium-sized
v_gene: TRBV4-3
j_gene: TRBJ2-7
CDR3aa: CASSFGGSSYEQYF

abundance: .
v_gene: TRBV6-5
j_gene: TRBJ1-1
CDR3aa: CASSYTGRTEAFF

abundance: .
v_gene: TRBV18
j_gene: TRBJ2-2
CDR3aa: CASSPPIRSGELFF

abundance: medium-sized
v_gene: TRBV6-5
j_gene: TRBJ2-1
CDR3aa: CASTPDRRRRNEQFF

abundance: medium-sized
v_gene: TRBV21-1
j_gene: TRBJ2-7
CDR3aa: CASSKGTSGPSHEQYF

abundance: medium-sized
v_gene: TRBV29-1
j_gene: TRBJ2-5
CDR3aa: CSAEIWDREGGETQYF

abundance: .
v_gene: TRBV5-6
j_gene: TRBJ2-5
CDR3aa: CASSLVGRGHQETQYF

abundance: .
v_gene: TRBV27
j_gene: TRBJ2-3
CDR3aa: CASSLHSGLASTDTQYF

abundance: .
v_gene: TRBV29-1
j_gene: TRBJ2-7
CDR3aa: CSVEEVTGHRYEQYF

abundance: .
v_gene: TRBV2
j_gene: TRBJ2-7
CDR3aa: CATDLADEQYF

abundance: medium-sized
v_gene: TRBV20-1
j_gene: TRBJ2-7
CDR3aa: CSASPGIMDYEQYF

abundance: medium-sized
v_gene: TRBV7-9
j_gene: TRBJ1-5
CDR3aa: CASSPSGTGGGQPQHF